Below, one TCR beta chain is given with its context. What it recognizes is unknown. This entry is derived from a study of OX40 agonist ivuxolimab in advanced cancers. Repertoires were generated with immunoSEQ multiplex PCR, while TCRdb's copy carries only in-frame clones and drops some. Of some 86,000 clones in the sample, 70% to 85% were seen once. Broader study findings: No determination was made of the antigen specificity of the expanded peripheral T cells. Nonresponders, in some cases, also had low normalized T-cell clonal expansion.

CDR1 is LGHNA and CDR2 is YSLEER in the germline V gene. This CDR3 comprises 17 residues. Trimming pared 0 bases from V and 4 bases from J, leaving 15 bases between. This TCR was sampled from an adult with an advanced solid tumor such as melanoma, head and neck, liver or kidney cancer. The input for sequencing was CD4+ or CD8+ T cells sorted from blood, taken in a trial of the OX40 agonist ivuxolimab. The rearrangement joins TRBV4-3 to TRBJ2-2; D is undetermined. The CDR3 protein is CASSQDPGRPLTGELFF. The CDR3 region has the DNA TGCGCCAGCAGCCAAGATCCAGGCAGGCCACTCACCGGGGAGCTGTTTTTT.